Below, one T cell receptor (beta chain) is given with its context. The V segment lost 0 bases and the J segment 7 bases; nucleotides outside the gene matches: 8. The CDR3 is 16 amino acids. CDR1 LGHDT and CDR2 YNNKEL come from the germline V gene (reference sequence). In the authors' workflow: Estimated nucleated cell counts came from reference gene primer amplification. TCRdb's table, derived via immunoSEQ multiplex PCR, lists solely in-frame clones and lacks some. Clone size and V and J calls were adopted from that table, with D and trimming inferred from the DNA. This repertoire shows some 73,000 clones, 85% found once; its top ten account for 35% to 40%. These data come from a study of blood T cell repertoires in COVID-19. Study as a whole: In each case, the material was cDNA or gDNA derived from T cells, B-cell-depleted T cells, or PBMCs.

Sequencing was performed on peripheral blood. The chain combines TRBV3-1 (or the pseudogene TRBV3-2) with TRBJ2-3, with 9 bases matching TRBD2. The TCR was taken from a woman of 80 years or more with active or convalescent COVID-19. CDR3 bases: TGTGCCAGCAGCCAAGATTTGGCGGGGGGGCTTCATACGCAGTATTTT. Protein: CASSQDLAGGLHTQYF.